This paragraph covers one TCR beta chain sequence. The data are from a study of blood T cells in healthy people across ages. At the level of the study: Roughly one uniquely barcoded beta molecule per two T cells was captured.

This CDR3 spans 15 amino acids. Trimming took off 3 bases at V and 6 bases at J, with 15 bases between the two ends. Per germline, CDR1 SGDLS and CDR2 YYNGEE. A second PCR of 7 to 11 cycles used a sample-barcoded 5' primer and a J-beta primer mix. Each cDNA molecule was tagged by a template-switch adaptor that had 12 random nucleotides. Each CDR3 protein gets one entry after TCRdb re-called the 5' RACE reads with MiXCR. Of under 800,000 distinct CDR3 sequences in the sample, around 46% are singletons; the top ten hold roughly 19%. The receptor's source is a woman aged 55 to 70 in good health. The source material was blood. The J gene is TRBJ2-2, the V gene TRBV9, with D perhaps matching TRBD2 (6 bases). CDR3: CASSAWDSNAGELFF. Written as DNA, the CDR3 is TGTGCCAGCAGCGCTTGGGACTCCAACGCCGGGGAGCTGTTTTTT. The complete variable domain, with remaining parts taken from reference TRBV9 and TRBJ2-2, reads DSGVTQTPKHLITATGQRVTLRCSPRSGDLSVYWYQQSLDQGLQFLIQYYNGEERAKGNILERFSAQQFPDLHSELNLSSLELGDSALYFCASSAWDSNAGELFFGEGSRLTVL.